This entry is about one T cell receptor (beta chain). Its antigen specificity is not known. Base qualities are not provided; no much larger clone lies one nucleotide away. This specimen comes from a study of blood T cell repertoires in COVID-19 (dated by TCRdb to 2018 to 2020). About the investigation overall: Samples covering the acute and convalescent phases of COVID-19 were provided by collaborators in the United States, Italy and Spain. Samples came from the ongoing ImmuneRACE study (first 160 participants) plus 1,254 subjects from 6 global collaborators. Where available, HLA class I and class II types were obtained from metadata supplied by the sample provider rather than from assay-based typing. Nearly every sample came with metadata listing a de-identified subject ID, COVID-19 status, age in years and sex. The dataset comprised deeply sampled blood TCRbeta repertoires from subjects exposed to, actively infected with, or recovered from COVID-19. The repertoires were released in a freely available public database intended as a resource for research on the immune response to SARS-CoV-2. The prospective study material was composed of cDNA or gDNA derived from T cells, B-cell-depleted T cells, or PBMCs.

The germline V end is reduced by 9 bases and the J end by 3 bases; junction bases left unmatched: 5. The CDR3 runs 13 amino acids, cysteine and phenylalanine included. The read is trimmed to its CDR3 DNA, 39 bases read in frame from base 1. CDR1 KGHDR and CDR2 SFDVKD are derived from the germline V gene. Whole blood was collected in K2EDTA tubes by collaborating institutions according to the institutions' own protocols. Collaborator samples were shipped for TCRbeta analysis as frozen whole blood, isolated PBMCs, or DNA extracted from either sample type. Broad study findings and their caveats: The quantity of clinical and demographic metadata differed by source and by participant and was supplied without curation.

The immunoSEQ Assay, a bias-controlled multiplex PCR, was used to amplify TCRbeta CDR3 regions from genomic DNA. The paper's processing steps were these. The number of nucleated cells in each sample was estimated by amplification of reference gene primers within the assay. To quantify the absolute abundance of each unique TCRbeta CDR3 rearrangement, sequence reads were collapsed and filtered. Productive Simpson clonality was computed per sample as the square root of Simpson's diversity index over productive rearrangements. What TCRdb holds here is the immuneACCESS table cut down to in-frame rearrangements. Part of the clones is not present; checked against another copy, under half of the missing clones reflect an unresolved V gene, and the others are unexplained. Clone size and V and J calls were adopted from that table, with D and trimming inferred from the DNA. This sample comprises roughly 230,000 clones, about 83% of them detected only once. The top ten clones comprise roughly 8.8% of the sample.

Sequencing was carried out using peripheral blood. This clonotype was sampled from a man aged 40-49 years with active or convalescent COVID-19. The sequence is built from TRBV24-1 and TRBJ1-2, with 8 junctional bases fitting TRBD1. The CDR3: CATQGQGDYGYTF. The DNA reads as follows: TGTGCCACCCAAGGACAGGGAGACTATGGCTACACCTTC.